A selection of T cell receptor beta chains follows, all from one sample in a study of beta chain features in type 1 diabetes. Some clones are missing from TCRdb's copy, which holds only in-frame ones; the method was immunoSEQ multiplex PCR. The data hold 430,000 or so clones, with about an eighth observed a single time. The sample comprised naive CD4+ T cells from blood. The receptors originated from a woman aged 18-29 years in good health. Both conserved end residues are part of each CDR3. D genes are given only for firm matches. Where a row states a size, it is once, few, many or the class of an expanded clone; other rows omit it.

v_call	j_call	d_call	clone_size	cdr3_aa	cdr3_nt
TRBV29-1	TRBJ1-2	NA	few	CSVDQVTRGYTF	TGCAGCGTGGATCAGGTGACTCGTGGCTACACCTTC
TRBV2	TRBJ1-6	NA	NA	CASSVTASPLHF	TGTGCCAGCAGTGTAACAGCCTCACCCCTCCACTTT
TRBV15	TRBJ1-2	TRBD1	NA	CATSRDRGPFYGYTF	TGTGCCACCAGCAGAGACAGGGGGCCCTTCTATGGCTACACCTTC
TRBV7-9	TRBJ2-3	NA	NA	CASTSLGGPSTDTQYF	TGTGCCAGCACATCCCTCGGCGGCCCGTCCACAGATACGCAGTATTTT
TRBV7-2	TRBJ2-5	TRBD2	few	CASSRGTSGSFSSGETQYF	TGTGCCAGCAGCCGTGGGACTAGCGGGAGTTTTTCGTCAGGAGAGACCCAGTACTTC
TRBV7-2	TRBJ1-1	NA	few	CASSLSGNTEAFF	TGTGCCAGCAGCCTCTCGGGGAACACTGAAGCTTTCTTT
TRBV20-1	TRBJ1-2	NA	few	CSGFGRGGYTF	TGCAGTGGTTTCGGGCGAGGAGGCTACACCTTC
TRBV20-1	TRBJ1-5	NA	NA	CSASRDQPQHF	TGCAGTGCTTCCAGGGATCAGCCCCAGCATTTT
TRBV11-3	TRBJ2-1	NA	few	CASSYQDHNFLFF	TGTGCCAGCAGCTACCAGGACCACAACTTCTTGTTCTTC
TRBV15	TRBJ1-5	TRBD1	NA	CATSFGGQGPRPQHF	TGTGCCACCAGCTTCGGGGGACAGGGCCCGAGGCCCCAGCATTTT
TRBV19	TRBJ2-7	NA	NA	CASKAGVTYEQYF	TGTGCCAGTAAGGCAGGGGTGACCTACGAGCAGTACTTC
TRBV7-9	TRBJ2-3	TRBD1	NA	CASSLGQGADTQYF	TGTGCCAGCAGCCTCGGACAGGGGGCAGATACGCAGTATTTT
TRBV5-1	TRBJ2-6	NA	NA	CASSQPRTGANVLTF	TGCGCCAGCAGCCAACCGCGGACTGGGGCCAACGTCCTGACTTTC
TRBV7-2	TRBJ1-2	NA	NA	CASSTGTFPSGYGYTF	TGTGCCAGCAGCACCGGGACCTTCCCCTCGGGCTATGGCTACACCTTC
TRBV7-2	TRBJ1-1	NA	NA	CASSLRQMNTEAFF	TGTGCCAGCAGCTTGAGACAGATGAACACTGAAGCTTTCTTT
TRBV29-1	TRBJ2-5	TRBD1	NA	CSVDLTGAQETQYF	TGCAGCGTTGACCTAACAGGGGCCCAAGAGACCCAGTACTTC
TRBV29-1	TRBJ1-2	NA	few	CSVEDLGRGAYGYTF	TGCAGCGTTGAAGATCTAGGTAGAGGGGCCTATGGCTACACCTTC
TRBV4-1	TRBJ2-1	NA	NA	CASRRRAANNEQFF	TGCGCCAGCAGAAGACGCGCTGCGAACAATGAGCAGTTCTTC
TRBV7-9	TRBJ1-2	NA	NA	CASSLFLAGVNYGYTF	TGTGCCAGCAGCTTATTTCTCGCAGGGGTTAACTATGGCTACACCTTC
TRBV9	TRBJ1-2	NA	NA	CASVSEVYGYTF	TGTGCCAGCGTCTCGGAGGTCTATGGCTACACCTTC
TRBV7-9	TRBJ2-5	NA	many	CASSSLGETQYF	TGTGCCAGCAGCTCATTGGGGGAGACCCAGTACTTC
TRBV29-1	TRBJ2-3	NA	NA	CSVDVTDTQYF	TGCAGCGTCGACGTTACCGATACGCAGTATTTT
TRBV25-1	TRBJ2-3	TRBD1	few	CASRGQGTDTQYF	TGTGCCAGCCGAGGACAGGGAACAGATACGCAGTATTTT
TRBV2	TRBJ1-1	NA	NA	CASSVSFGTEAFF	TGTGCCAGCAGTGTGAGTTTTGGGACTGAAGCTTTCTTT
TRBV9	TRBJ1-6	NA	few	CASSVGPTGADSPLHF	TGTGCCAGCAGCGTAGGCCCCACCGGGGCGGATTCACCCCTCCACTTT
TRBV27	TRBJ2-7	NA	few	CASSLSAGVYEQYF	TGTGCCAGCAGTTTATCGGCAGGGGTCTACGAGCAGTACTTC
TRBV29-1	TRBJ2-1	NA	few	CSVGGRVSSYNEQFF	TGCAGCGTTGGGGGGAGAGTCTCCTCCTACAATGAGCAGTTCTTC
TRBV18	TRBJ2-7	TRBD2	NA	CASSPGRIEQYF	TGTGCCAGCTCACCCGGGAGGATCGAGCAGTACTTC
TRBV9	TRBJ2-1	NA	few	CASSPQGGSSYNEQFF	TGTGCCAGCAGCCCCCAGGGGGGGAGCTCCTACAATGAGCAGTTCTTC
TRBV12-5	TRBJ2-5	NA	NA	CASGLWLSEETQYF	TGTGCTAGTGGTTTGTGGCTATCCGAAGAGACCCAGTACTTC
TRBV11-2	TRBJ2-7	TRBD2	few	CASWKSGIVHEQYF	TGTGCCAGCTGGAAGAGCGGGATAGTCCACGAGCAGTACTTC
TRBV7-2	TRBJ2-2	NA	NA	CASSLVAGWNTGELFF	TGTGCCAGCAGCTTAGTTGCGGGATGGAACACCGGGGAGCTGTTTTTT
TRBV9	TRBJ2-7	TRBD1	few	CASSVAPPGQGSAEQYF	TGTGCCAGCAGCGTAGCCCCCCCGGGACAGGGGTCTGCCGAGCAGTACTTC
TRBV6-1	TRBJ2-2	NA	few	CASSEATGLAGELFF	TGTGCCAGCAGTGAAGCGACCGGGCTGGCCGGGGAGCTGTTTTTT
TRBV4-1	TRBJ1-4	NA	NA	CASSQFETTNEKLFF	TGCGCCAGCAGCCAATTCGAGACAACTAATGAAAAACTGTTTTTT
TRBV7-8	TRBJ2-2	TRBD2	few	CAWGGRVTNTGELFF	TGTGCCTGGGGGGGTCGAGTAACGAACACCGGGGAGCTGTTTTTT
TRBV14	TRBJ2-5	NA	NA	CASSQAPLPGTQYF	TGTGCCAGCAGCCAAGCCCCCCTGCCCGGGACCCAGTACTTC
TRBV9	TRBJ2-2	NA	few	CASRTAAGELFF	TGTGCCAGCCGCACAGCGGCCGGGGAGCTGTTTTTT
TRBV5-1	TRBJ2-7	NA	NA	CASSAGLSNSYEQYF	TGCGCCAGCAGCGCAGGTTTATCGAATTCCTACGAGCAGTACTTC
TRBV11-3	TRBJ2-3	TRBD2	NA	CASSFAGVGDTQYF	TGTGCCAGCAGCTTTGCGGGAGTTGGAGATACGCAGTATTTT
TRBV10-3	TRBJ2-1	TRBD2	few	CAISLAGDGNNEQFF	TGTGCCATCAGCCTAGCGGGAGATGGGAACAATGAGCAGTTCTTC
TRBV6-5	TRBJ2-1	NA	NA	CASSSLGKTEYNEQFF	TGTGCCAGCAGTTCACTAGGAAAAACGGAGTACAATGAGCAGTTCTTC
TRBV5-1	TRBJ2-4	TRBD1	NA	CASSTGQVKNIQYF	TGCGCCAGCAGCACAGGACAGGTAAAAAACATTCAGTACTTC
TRBV14	TRBJ2-7	NA	NA	CASSQGDYEQYF	TGTGCCAGCAGCCAAGGAGACTACGAGCAGTACTTC
TRBV9	TRBJ2-2	TRBD1	NA	CASSPHGQANTGELFF	TGTGCCAGCAGTCCCCACGGACAGGCTAACACCGGGGAGCTGTTTTTT
TRBV20-1	TRBJ2-7	NA	NA	CSASWGDEQYF	TGCAGTGCTAGTTGGGGCGACGAGCAGTACTTC
TRBV4-3	TRBJ1-1	NA	NA	CASSLSDEAFF	TGCGCCAGCAGCCTGTCGGATGAAGCTTTCTTT
TRBV7-3	TRBJ2-1	TRBD1	NA	CASSSRDREIYNEQFF	TGTGCCAGCAGCTCCCGGGACAGGGAAATCTACAATGAGCAGTTCTTC
TRBV2	TRBJ1-5	NA	NA	CASSESGQPQHF	TGTGCCAGCAGTGAGTCGGGACAGCCCCAGCATTTT
TRBV29-1	TRBJ1-2	NA	NA	CSAFKTQGYGYTF	TGCAGCGCTTTCAAGACGCAAGGATATGGCTACACCTTC
TRBV11-1	TRBJ2-1	TRBD2	few	CASSAGGRTAGDEQFF	TGTGCCAGCTCTGCGGGAGGACGGACTGCTGGGGATGAGCAGTTCTTC
TRBV29-1	TRBJ1-1	TRBD1	NA	CCVGDRGYTEAFF	TGCTGCGTTGGGGACAGGGGATACACTGAAGCTTTCTTT
TRBV30	TRBJ2-6	TRBD1	NA	CAWSGLTGNLLSGANVLTF	TGTGCCTGGAGTGGGCTGACAGGGAACCTTCTCTCTGGGGCCAACGTCCTGACTTTC
TRBV12-5	TRBJ2-3	TRBD2	NA	CASAEGGLAGSSTDTQYF	TGTGCTAGTGCCGAAGGGGGACTAGCGGGTTCTTCCACAGATACGCAGTATTTT